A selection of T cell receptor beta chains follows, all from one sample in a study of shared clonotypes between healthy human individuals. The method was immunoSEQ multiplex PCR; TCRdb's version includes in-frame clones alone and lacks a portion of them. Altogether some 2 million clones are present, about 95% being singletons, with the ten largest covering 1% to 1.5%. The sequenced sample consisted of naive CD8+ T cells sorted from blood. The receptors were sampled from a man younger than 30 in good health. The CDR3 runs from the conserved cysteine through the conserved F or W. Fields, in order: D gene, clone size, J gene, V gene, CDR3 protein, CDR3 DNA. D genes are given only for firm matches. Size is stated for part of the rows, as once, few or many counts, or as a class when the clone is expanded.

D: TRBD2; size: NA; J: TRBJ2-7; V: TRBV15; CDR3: CATSRTRGGYEQYF; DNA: TGTGCCACCAGCCGGACGCGGGGGGGCTACGAGCAGTACTTC
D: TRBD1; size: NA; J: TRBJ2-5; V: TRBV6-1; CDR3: CASSDRDRVLRETQYF; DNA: TGTGCCAGCAGTGACCGGGACAGGGTTCTAAGAGAGACCCAGTACTTC
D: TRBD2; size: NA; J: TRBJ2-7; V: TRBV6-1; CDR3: CASSEVVLADYEQYF; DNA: TGTGCCAGCAGTGAGGTAGTACTAGCGGACTACGAGCAGTACTTC
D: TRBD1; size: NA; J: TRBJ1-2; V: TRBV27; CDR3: CASSSLPTGPYGYTF; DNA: TGTGCCAGCAGTTCCCTCCCGACAGGGCCCTATGGCTACACCTTC
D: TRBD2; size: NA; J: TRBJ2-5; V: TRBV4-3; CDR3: CASSRTGLVGGETQYF; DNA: TGCGCCAGCAGCCGGACGGGACTAGTCGGGGGTGAGACCCAGTACTTC
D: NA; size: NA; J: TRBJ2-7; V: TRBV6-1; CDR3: CANSDGGYEQYF; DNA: TGTGCCAACAGCGACGGGGGCTACGAGCAGTACTTC
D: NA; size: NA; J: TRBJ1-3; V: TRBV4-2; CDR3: CASSQDRTTSGNTIYF; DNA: TGTGCCAGCAGCCAAGATAGGACGACCTCTGGAAACACCATATATTTT
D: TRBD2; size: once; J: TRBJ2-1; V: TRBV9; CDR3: CASNQAGGTYNEQFF; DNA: TGTGCCAGCAACCAAGCGGGAGGCACCTACAATGAGCAGTTCTTC
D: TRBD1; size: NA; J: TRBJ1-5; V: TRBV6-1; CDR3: CASSGLNRGDQPQHF; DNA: TGTGCCAGCAGTGGGCTGAACAGGGGCGATCAGCCCCAGCATTTT
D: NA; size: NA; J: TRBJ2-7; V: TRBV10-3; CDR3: CAINDPWSSYEQYF; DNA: TGTGCCATCAATGACCCTTGGAGCTCCTACGAGCAGTACTTC
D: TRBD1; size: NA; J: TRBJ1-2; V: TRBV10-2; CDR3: CASSPGGENYGYTF; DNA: TGCGCCAGCAGTCCAGGGGGGGAGAACTATGGCTACACCTTC
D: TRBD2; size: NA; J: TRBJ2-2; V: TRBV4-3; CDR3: CASSQDLLAGVLNTGELFF; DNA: TGCGCCAGCAGCCAAGATCTGCTAGCGGGAGTCCTAAACACCGGGGAGCTGTTTTTT
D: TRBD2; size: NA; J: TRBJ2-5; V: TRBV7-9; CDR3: CASRHLGGDFQETQYF; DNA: TGTGCCAGCAGACACCTCGGGGGGGACTTCCAAGAGACCCAGTACTTC
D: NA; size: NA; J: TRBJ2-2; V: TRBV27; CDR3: CASSRPTPGELFF; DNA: TGTGCCAGCAGTCGGCCCACTCCGGGGGAGCTGTTTTTT
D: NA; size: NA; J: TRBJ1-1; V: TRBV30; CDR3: CAWDGETEAFF; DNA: TGTGCCTGGGACGGGGAGACTGAAGCTTTCTTT
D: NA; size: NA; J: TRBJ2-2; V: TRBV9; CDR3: CASSNRDTQTGELFF; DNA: TGTGCCAGCAGCAACCGGGACACCCAAACCGGGGAGCTGTTTTTT
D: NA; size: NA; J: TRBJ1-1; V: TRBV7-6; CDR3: CASRLQVNTEAFF; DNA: TGTGCCAGCAGATTGCAGGTGAACACTGAAGCTTTCTTT
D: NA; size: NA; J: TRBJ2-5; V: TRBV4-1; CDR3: CASSQELAAETQYF; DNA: TGCGCCAGCAGCCAAGAACTAGCTGCGGAGACCCAGTACTTC
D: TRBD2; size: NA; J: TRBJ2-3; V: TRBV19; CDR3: CASSIGAGGPADTQYF; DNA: TGTGCCAGTAGTATAGGGGCGGGAGGGCCCGCAGATACGCAGTATTTT
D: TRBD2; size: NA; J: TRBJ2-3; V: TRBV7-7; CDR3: CASSLGGRSDTQYF; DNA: TGTGCTAGCAGCTTGGGCGGGAGATCAGATACGCAGTATTTT
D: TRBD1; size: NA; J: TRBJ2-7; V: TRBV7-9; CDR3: CASSSPQQGAQYEQYF; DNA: TGTGCCAGCAGCTCCCCCCAACAGGGGGCTCAATACGAGCAGTACTTC
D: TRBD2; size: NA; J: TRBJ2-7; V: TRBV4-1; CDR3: CASSLLAGEAYEQYF; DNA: TGCGCCAGCAGCCTCTTAGCGGGAGAAGCCTACGAGCAGTACTTC
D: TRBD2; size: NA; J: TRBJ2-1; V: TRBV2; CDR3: CALSGGTSGSLAYNEQFF; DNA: TGTGCCCTCTCGGGCGGGACTAGCGGGAGTTTAGCCTACAATGAGCAGTTCTTC
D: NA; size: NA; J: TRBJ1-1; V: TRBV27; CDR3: CASSLAGDTEAFF; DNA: TGTGCCAGCAGTTTAGCGGGGGACACTGAAGCTTTCTTT
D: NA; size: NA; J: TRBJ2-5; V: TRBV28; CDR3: CASSLGDWAQETQYF; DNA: TGTGCCAGCAGTTTAGGGGACTGGGCACAAGAGACCCAGTACTTC
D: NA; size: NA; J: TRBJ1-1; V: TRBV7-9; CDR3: CASSLAGAEAFF; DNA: TGTGCCAGCAGCTTAGCAGGGGCTGAAGCTTTCTTT
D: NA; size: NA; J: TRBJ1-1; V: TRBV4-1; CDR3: CASSQDVEGTEAFF; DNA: TGCGCCAGCAGCCAAGATGTTGAAGGCACTGAAGCTTTCTTT
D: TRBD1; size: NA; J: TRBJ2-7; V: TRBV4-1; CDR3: CASSQITGDGEQYF; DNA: TGCGCCAGCAGCCAGATTACAGGGGACGGCGAGCAGTACTTC
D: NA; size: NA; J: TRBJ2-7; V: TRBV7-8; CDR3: CASSLGGAFGEQYF; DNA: TGTGCCAGCAGCTTAGGGGGCGCATTTGGCGAGCAGTACTTC
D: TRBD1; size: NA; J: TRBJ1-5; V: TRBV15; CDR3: CATSSDRGSNQPQHF; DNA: TGTGCCACCAGCAGTGACAGGGGTAGCAATCAGCCCCAGCATTTT
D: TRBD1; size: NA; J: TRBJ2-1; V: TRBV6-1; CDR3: CASSGTGVYQQFF; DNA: TGTGCCAGCAGTGGGACAGGGGTTTATCAGCAGTTCTTC
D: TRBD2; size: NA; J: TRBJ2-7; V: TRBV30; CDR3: CAWTSGSSYEQYF; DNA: TGTGCTTGGACTAGCGGGAGCTCCTACGAGCAGTACTTC
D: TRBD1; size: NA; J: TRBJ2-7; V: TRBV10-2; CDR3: CASSESGQGPPLYEQYF; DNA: TGCGCCAGCAGTGAGTCTGGACAGGGCCCCCCTCTCTACGAGCAGTACTTC
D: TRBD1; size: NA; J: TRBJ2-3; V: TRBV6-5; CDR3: CASSKTGGQGTQYF; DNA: TGTGCCAGCAGTAAAACAGGGGGCCAGGGTACGCAGTATTTT
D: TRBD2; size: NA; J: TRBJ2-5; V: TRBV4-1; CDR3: CASSRLAGRETQYF; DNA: TGCGCCAGCAGCCGATTAGCGGGGAGAGAGACCCAGTACTTC
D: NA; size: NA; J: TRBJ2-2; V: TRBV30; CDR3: CAWAWVNTGELFF; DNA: TGTGCCTGGGCGTGGGTCAACACCGGGGAGCTGTTTTTT
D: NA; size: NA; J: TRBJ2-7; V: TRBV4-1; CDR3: CASSQGVDKFYEQYF; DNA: TGCGCCAGCAGCCAAGGGGTTGACAAGTTCTACGAGCAGTACTTC
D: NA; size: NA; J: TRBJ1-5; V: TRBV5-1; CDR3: CASSLSGTSNQPQHF; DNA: TGCGCCAGCAGCTTGTCAGGGACTAGCAATCAGCCCCAGCATTTT
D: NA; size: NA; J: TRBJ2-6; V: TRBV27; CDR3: CASSHFPLGANVLTF; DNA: TGTGCCAGCAGTCATTTCCCCCTCGGGGCCAACGTCCTGACTTTC
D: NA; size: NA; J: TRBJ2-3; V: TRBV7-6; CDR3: CASSLGGVGVADTQYF; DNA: TGTGCCAGCAGCTTAGGAGGCGTGGGAGTGGCAGATACGCAGTATTTT
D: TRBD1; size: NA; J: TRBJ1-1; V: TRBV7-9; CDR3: CASSVPLTGLTEAFF; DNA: TGTGCCAGCAGCGTACCACTGACAGGGCTCACTGAAGCTTTCTTT
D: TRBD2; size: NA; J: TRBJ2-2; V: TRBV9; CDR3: CASSRLAGTVPTGELFF; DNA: TGTGCCAGCAGCCGGCTAGCGGGGACAGTTCCCACCGGGGAGCTGTTTTTT
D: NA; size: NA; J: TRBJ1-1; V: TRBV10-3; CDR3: CAISESEGVLEAFF; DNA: TGTGCCATCAGTGAGTCGGAGGGAGTACTTGAAGCTTTCTTT
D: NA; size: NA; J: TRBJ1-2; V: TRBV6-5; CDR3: CASSEGRTYGYTF; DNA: TGTGCCAGCAGCGAGGGACGGACCTATGGCTACACCTTC
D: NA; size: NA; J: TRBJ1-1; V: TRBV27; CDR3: CASSSGQGFMNTEAFF; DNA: TGTGCCAGCAGTTCCGGGCAGGGCTTCATGAACACTGAAGCTTTCTTT
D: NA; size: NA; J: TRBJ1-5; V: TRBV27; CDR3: CASSLLSLGPSQPQHF; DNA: TGTGCCAGCAGTTTACTGTCACTGGGTCCGAGTCAGCCCCAGCATTTT